The table lists the clone carrying this TCR beta chain with a count of one. The antigen remains undetermined. The method was immunoSEQ multiplex PCR; TCRdb's version includes in-frame clones alone and lacks a portion of them. The repertoire holds approximately 160,000 clones, with roughly nine tenths as singletons. The CDR3 is made up of 16 amino acids. The junction had 13 bases not matched to a gene; V was cut back by 7 bases and J by 7 bases. Germline V lookup: CDR1 MNHNY, CDR2 SVGAGI (reference sequence). These data come from a study of cytomegalovirus exposure and HLA in healthy donors. Findings of the study overall: Most sequenced TCRs were rare (though some public TCRs occurred in many donors). Cytomegalovirus-associated TCR beta chains were listed, numbering 164.

This rearrangement joins TRBV6-6 to TRBJ2-3; TRBD2 aligns across 11 bases. This receptor was taken from a woman under 30 in good health and CMV-seropositive. Sequencing was performed on PBMCs. Here the CDR3 DNA reads TGTGCCAGCACTATACCAGAGACTAGCGGGAAGAATACGCAGTATTTT. Residues: CASTIPETSGKNTQYF.